A selection of T cell receptor beta chains follows, all from one sample in a study of type 1 and type 2 diabetes patients. Each CDR3 protein gets one entry after TCRdb re-called the multiplex PCR reads with MiXCR. Among 250,000 or so distinct CDR3 sequences listed, more than 45% were seen once. The sample was peripheral blood mononuclear cells (PBMCs). All receptors derive from a man between 18 and 35 years old with type 2 diabetes. CDR3s include the opening cysteine and the closing phenylalanine or tryptophan. A D gene is named only where the DNA matches it firmly. Size is stated for part of the rows, as once, few or many counts, or as a class when the clone is expanded.

v_call	j_call	d_call	clone_size	cdr3_aa	cdr3_nt
TRBV15	TRBJ2-7	TRBD1	-	CATSGRDRGAYEQYF	TGTGCCACCAGCGGCCGGGACAGGGGGGCTTACGAGCAGTACTTC
TRBV20-1	TRBJ2-5	-	-	CSARGREETQYF	TGCAGTGCGAGGGGCCGGGAAGAGACCCAGTACTTC
TRBV29-1	TRBJ2-7	TRBD1	few	CSVLGQGNEQYF	TGCAGCGTCCTCGGACAGGGCAACGAGCAGTACTTC
TRBV5-1	TRBJ1-6	-	-	CASSLSIGGRSYNSPLHF	TGCGCCAGCAGCTTGTCTATCGGGGGACGGTCCTATAATTCACCCCTCCACTTT
TRBV25-1	TRBJ2-1	TRBD2	many	CASGGGVSYNEQFF	TGTGCCAGCGGGGGAGGGGTCTCCTACAATGAGCAGTTCTTC
TRBV20-1	TRBJ2-5	TRBD2	few	CSAPGLAGGLGETQYF	TGCAGTGCACCGGGACTAGCGGGAGGGCTAGGAGAGACCCAGTACTTC
TRBV4-3	TRBJ1-1	-	-	CASSQATGRNTEAFF	TGCGCCAGCAGCCAAGCGACAGGCAGGAACACTGAAGCTTTCTTT
TRBV4-2	TRBJ2-2	TRBD1	-	CASSRGTGSTGELFF	TGTGCCAGCAGCCGCGGGACAGGGTCTACCGGGGAGCTGTTTTTT
TRBV14	TRBJ1-5	-	-	CASSQVPGRFGENQPQHF	TGTGCCAGCAGCCAGGTACCCGGACGTTTTGGGGAGAATCAGCCCCAGCATTTT
TRBV11-2	TRBJ1-2	-	-	CASSSIRAAGYTF	TGTGCCAGCAGCTCGATCAGGGCGGCTGGCTACACCTTC
TRBV30	TRBJ2-1	-	few	CAWSKVEQFF	TGTGCCTGGAGTAAAGTTGAGCAGTTCTTC
TRBV20-1	TRBJ2-1	-	-	CSASFPGRPPGEQFF	TGCAGTGCTAGCTTTCCGGGCCGCCCCCCCGGTGAGCAGTTCTTC
TRBV2	TRBJ1-4	-	-	CASSAWHLNEKLFF	TGTGCCAGCAGTGCGTGGCACTTAAATGAAAAACTGTTTTTT
TRBV10-1	TRBJ2-7	-	-	CASSESDSYEQYF	TGCGCCAGCAGTGAGTCCGACAGCTACGAGCAGTACTTC
TRBV30	TRBJ2-5	-	many	CAWSLTGWETQYF	TGTGCCTGGAGTTTAACAGGGTGGGAGACCCAGTACTTC
TRBV12-5	TRBJ2-1	-	-	CASVGPAYNEQFF	TGTGCTAGTGTCGGCCCAGCCTACAATGAGCAGTTCTTC
TRBV10-3	TRBJ1-1	-	-	CAISPRLKNTEAFF	TGTGCCATCAGTCCGAGACTGAAGAACACTGAAGCTTTCTTT
TRBV7-2	TRBJ2-3	TRBD2	few	CASSSNPRLAGGPDTQYF	TGTGCCAGCAGCTCCAACCCTCGACTAGCGGGAGGTCCAGATACGCAGTATTTT
TRBV19	TRBJ1-5	TRBD1	-	CASSPRDRAPGAQHF	TGTGCCAGTAGTCCTCGGGACAGGGCGCCGGGGGCCCAGCATTTT
TRBV19	TRBJ2-3	-	-	CASSPGMNRGTDTQYF	TGTGCCAGCTCTCCTGGTATGAACAGAGGCACAGATACGCAGTATTTT
TRBV4-1	TRBJ2-7	TRBD1	once	CASSQDHPQGAYEQYF	TGCGCCAGCAGCCAAGATCATCCCCAGGGGGCGTACGAGCAGTACTTC
TRBV9	TRBJ2-2	-	-	CASSVGWTENTGELFF	TGTGCCAGCAGCGTAGGGTGGACAGAGAACACCGGGGAGCTGTTTTTT
TRBV20-1	TRBJ2-7	-	-	CSARSQDFSYEQYF	TGCAGTGCTAGATCCCAGGACTTTTCCTACGAGCAGTACTTC
TRBV4-1	TRBJ2-7	-	-	CASSQVQGQPYEQYF	TGCGCCAGCAGCCAAGTCCAGGGCCAACCCTACGAGCAGTACTTC
TRBV12-3/TRBV12-4	TRBJ1-4	TRBD1	-	CASQGATNEKLFF	TGTGCCAGCCAGGGGGCAACTAATGAAAAACTGTTTTTT
TRBV10-3	TRBJ1-2	-	-	CAISDGNGYTF	TGTGCCATCAGTGACGGGAATGGCTACACCTTC
TRBV29-1	TRBJ2-7	TRBD1	few	CSVAGRDRGQYEQYF	TGCAGCGTTGCAGGCCGGGACAGGGGGCAGTACGAGCAGTACTTC
TRBV4-3	TRBJ2-1	-	-	CASSQVGVVEQFF	TGCGCCAGCAGCCAAGTGGGGGTTGTTGAGCAGTTCTTC
TRBV12-3/TRBV12-4	TRBJ2-1	TRBD1	-	CASSRMEGQGLNEQFF	TGTGCCAGCAGCAGGATGGAAGGACAGGGTTTGAATGAGCAGTTCTTC